This T cell receptor (beta chain) was sequenced for a study of T cell responses to AZD1222 COVID-19 vaccine. Libraries were prepared by immunoSEQ multiplex PCR; TCRdb keeps only in-frame clonotypes and omits some of them. Of under 150,000 clones listed, approximately 91% are singletons. Deletions cut 0 bases from V and 0 bases from J, with 8 bases between. The CDR3 is made up of 15 amino acids. The V gene's germline CDR1 is LGHNA and CDR2 YSLEER. The chain carries TRBV4-3 and TRBJ1-2; no reliable D call. The sequenced sample was peripheral blood, obtained on day 0 of AZD1222 vaccination. The source is an adult in good health. The CDR3 DNA sequence: TGCGCCAGCAGCCAAGACGTGACTTCTAACTATGGCTACACCTTC. It specifies CASSQDVTSNYGYTF.